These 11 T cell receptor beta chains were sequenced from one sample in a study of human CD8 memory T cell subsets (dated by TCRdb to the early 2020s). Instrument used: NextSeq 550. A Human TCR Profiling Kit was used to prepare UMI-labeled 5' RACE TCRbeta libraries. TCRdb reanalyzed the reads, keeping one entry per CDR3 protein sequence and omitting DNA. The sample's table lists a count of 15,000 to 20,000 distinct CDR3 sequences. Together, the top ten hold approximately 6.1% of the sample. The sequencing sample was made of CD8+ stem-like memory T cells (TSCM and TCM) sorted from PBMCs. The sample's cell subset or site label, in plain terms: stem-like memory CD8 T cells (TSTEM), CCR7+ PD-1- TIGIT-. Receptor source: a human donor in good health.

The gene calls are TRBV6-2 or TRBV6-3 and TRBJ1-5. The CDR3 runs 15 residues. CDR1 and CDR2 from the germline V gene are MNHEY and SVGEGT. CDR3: CASSYSDGSNQPQHF.

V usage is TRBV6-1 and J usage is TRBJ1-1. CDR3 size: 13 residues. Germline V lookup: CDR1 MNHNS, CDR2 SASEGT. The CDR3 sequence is CASSPTGSTEAFF.

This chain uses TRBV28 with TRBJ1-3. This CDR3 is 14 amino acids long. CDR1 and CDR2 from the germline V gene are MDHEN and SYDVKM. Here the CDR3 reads CASSLYGIGNTIYF.

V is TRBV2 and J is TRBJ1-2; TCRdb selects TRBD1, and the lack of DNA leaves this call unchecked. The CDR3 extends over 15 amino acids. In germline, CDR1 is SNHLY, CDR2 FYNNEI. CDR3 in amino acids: CASSEVGQDPYGYTF.

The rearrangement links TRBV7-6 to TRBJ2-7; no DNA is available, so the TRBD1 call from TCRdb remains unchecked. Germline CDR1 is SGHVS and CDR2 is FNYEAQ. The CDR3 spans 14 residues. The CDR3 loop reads CASALPGQPYEQYF. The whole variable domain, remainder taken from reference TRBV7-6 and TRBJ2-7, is GAGVSQSPRYKVTKRGQDVALRCDPISGHVSLYWYRQALGQGPEFLTYFNYEAQQDKSGLPNDRFSAERPEGSISTLTIQRTEQRDSAMYRCASALPGQPYEQYFGPGTRLTVT.

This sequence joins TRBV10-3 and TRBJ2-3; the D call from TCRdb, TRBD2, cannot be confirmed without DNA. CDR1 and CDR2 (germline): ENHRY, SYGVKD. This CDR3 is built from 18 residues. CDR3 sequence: CAIGGSGGPTSRTDTQYF.

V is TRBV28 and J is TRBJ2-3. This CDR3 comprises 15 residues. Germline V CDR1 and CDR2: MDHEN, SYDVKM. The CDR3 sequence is CASSFSRTRTDTQYF. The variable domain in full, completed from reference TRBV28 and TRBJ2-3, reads DVKVTQSSRYLVKRTGEKVFLECVQDMDHENMFWYRQDPGLGLRLIYFSYDVKMKEKGDIPEGYSVSREKKERFSLILESASTNQTSMYLCASSFSRTRTDTQYFGPGTRLTVL.

The CDR3 spells CASSFFGTRPTQNTGELFF. J is TRBJ2-2 and V is TRBV5-6. CDR3 size: 19 residues. The germline gives CDR1 SGHDT, CDR2 YYEEEE.

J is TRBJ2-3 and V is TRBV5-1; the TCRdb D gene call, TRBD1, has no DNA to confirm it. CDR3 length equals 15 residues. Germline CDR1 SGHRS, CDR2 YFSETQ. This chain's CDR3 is CASSAGTASTDTQYF.

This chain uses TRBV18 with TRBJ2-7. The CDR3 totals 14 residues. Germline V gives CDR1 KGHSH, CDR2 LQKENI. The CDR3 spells CASSPLGNSYEQYF.

CDR3 region: CASSSRTGAITDTQYF. The J gene is TRBJ2-3, the V gene TRBV11-2; TCRdb outputs TRBD1, but without DNA this stays unchecked. The CDR3 loop spans 16 amino acids. Germline V CDR1 and CDR2: SGHAT, FQNNGV. The complete variable domain, with remaining parts taken from reference TRBV11-2 and TRBJ2-3, reads EAGVAQSPRYKIIEKRQSVAFWCNPISGHATLYWYQQILGQGPKLLIQFQNNGVVDDSQLPKDRFSAERLKGVDSTLKIQPAKLEDSAVYLCASSSRTGAITDTQYFGPGTRLTVL.